These T cell receptor beta chains were read from a single sample in a study of patients and donors after allogeneic stem cell transplantation. TCRdb used MiXCR to reprocess the RT-PCR reads, holding one entry per CDR3 protein. The repertoire has more than 150,000 distinct CDR3 sequences, about 24% of them found once; the top ten carry approximately 26%. Sequenced: blood, either unsorted or a sorted T cell fraction (not recorded which). The receptors derive from a human donor who was either an allogeneic HSCT recipient or a stem cell or donor lymphocyte infusion donor (not recorded which). It is not recorded whose cells these are; they may come from a transplant donor. The CDR3 runs from the conserved cysteine through the conserved F or W. A D gene is named only where the DNA matches it firmly. Only some rows state a clone size, as once, few, many or a class for expanded clones.

v_call: TRBV3-1
j_call: TRBJ2-7
clone_size: few
d_call: -
cdr3_nt: TGTGCCAGCAGCCAAGATAGACCAGCAGGCTACGAGCAGTACTTC
cdr3_aa: CASSQDRPAGYEQYF

v_call: TRBV7-2
j_call: TRBJ2-1
clone_size: many
d_call: -
cdr3_nt: TGTGCCAGCAGCTTTCAGGTGGGTGAGCAGTTCTTC
cdr3_aa: CASSFQVGEQFF

v_call: TRBV28
j_call: TRBJ2-1
clone_size: -
d_call: -
cdr3_nt: TGTGCCAGCAGTACAACTAGCCGTCGGGATGAGCAGTTCTTC
cdr3_aa: CASSTTSRRDEQFF

v_call: TRBV7-3
j_call: TRBJ1-2
clone_size: -
d_call: -
cdr3_nt: TGTGCCAGCAGCCCGACAAAAACAGGTGGCGGCGGCTACACCTTC
cdr3_aa: CASSPTKTGGGGYTF

v_call: TRBV6-1
j_call: TRBJ1-2
clone_size: -
d_call: -
cdr3_nt: TGTGCCAGCAGTTTCAGGGAAGCTAACTATGGCTACACCTTC
cdr3_aa: CASSFREANYGYTF

v_call: TRBV28
j_call: TRBJ2-7
clone_size: -
d_call: -
cdr3_nt: TGTGCCAGCAGTGAATCCTACGAGCAGTACTTC
cdr3_aa: CASSESYEQYF

v_call: TRBV12-3/TRBV12-4
j_call: TRBJ2-3
clone_size: -
d_call: TRBD2
cdr3_nt: TGTGCCAGCAGCGGATTAGCGGGGTTCACAGATACGCAGTATTTT
cdr3_aa: CASSGLAGFTDTQYF

v_call: TRBV2
j_call: TRBJ2-7
clone_size: -
d_call: -
cdr3_nt: TGTGCCAGCAGTGTTTATCATCCACGCATCTACGAGCAGTACTTC
cdr3_aa: CASSVYHPRIYEQYF

v_call: TRBV4-3
j_call: TRBJ2-3
clone_size: -
d_call: -
cdr3_nt: TGCGCCAGCAGCCAACTCATTTTTAGGGGCCCTAGCACAGATACGCAGTATTTT
cdr3_aa: CASSQLIFRGPSTDTQYF

v_call: TRBV5-6
j_call: TRBJ2-1
clone_size: -
d_call: TRBD2
cdr3_nt: TGTGCCAGCAGCCCATCCCGAGCGGGGGCCCACAATGAGCAGTTCTTC
cdr3_aa: CASSPSRAGAHNEQFF

v_call: TRBV28
j_call: TRBJ1-5
clone_size: -
d_call: -
cdr3_nt: TGTGCCAGCACGTCTTGGGCGGGATTGCCCAGGTTTAGCAATCAGCCCCAGCATTTT
cdr3_aa: CASTSWAGLPRFSNQPQHF

v_call: TRBV5-4
j_call: TRBJ2-7
clone_size: -
d_call: -
cdr3_nt: TGTGCCAGCAGCTTTTCCCGTACAGCCTCCTTCTACGAGCAGTACTTC
cdr3_aa: CASSFSRTASFYEQYF

v_call: TRBV4-1
j_call: TRBJ2-7
clone_size: few
d_call: -
cdr3_nt: TGCGCCAGCAGCCTAGCTTCTTATGCGGGTACATACGAGCAGTACTTC
cdr3_aa: CASSLASYAGTYEQYF

v_call: TRBV7-9
j_call: TRBJ2-1
clone_size: few
d_call: -
cdr3_nt: TGTGCCAGCAGCTTATATAGGCTAGACCATGAGCAGTTCTTC
cdr3_aa: CASSLYRLDHEQFF

v_call: TRBV9
j_call: TRBJ2-1
clone_size: -
d_call: -
cdr3_nt: TGTGCCAGCAGCGTAGGCCGACTAGGCGATGAGCAGTTCTTC
cdr3_aa: CASSVGRLGDEQFF

v_call: TRBV20-1
j_call: TRBJ1-3
clone_size: few
d_call: -
cdr3_nt: TGCAGTGCTAGCGGGGACTCTGGAAACACCATATATTTT
cdr3_aa: CSASGDSGNTIYF

v_call: TRBV30
j_call: TRBJ2-5
clone_size: -
d_call: -
cdr3_nt: TGTGCCTGGAGTGGGGGGCTGAGGGAGACCCAGTACTTC
cdr3_aa: CAWSGGLRETQYF

v_call: TRBV12-3/TRBV12-4
j_call: TRBJ1-6
clone_size: -
d_call: TRBD1
cdr3_nt: TGTGCCAGCAGTTTCGGACAGGGGATTTCACCCCTCCACTTT
cdr3_aa: CASSFGQGISPLHF

v_call: TRBV20-1
j_call: TRBJ2-1
clone_size: -
d_call: -
cdr3_nt: TGCAGTGCTGCCCGGGGATTATCCAATGAGCAGTTCTTC
cdr3_aa: CSAARGLSNEQFF

v_call: TRBV20-1
j_call: TRBJ2-4
clone_size: -
d_call: -
cdr3_nt: TGCAGTGCTAGAGAAGGGATAGCCAAAAACATTCAGTACTTC
cdr3_aa: CSAREGIAKNIQYF